These T cell receptor beta chains were read from a single sample in a study of graft-versus-host responses after intestinal transplantation. The table came from immunoSEQ multiplex PCR; TCRdb's copy has only in-frame clones and leaves some out. The table records 98,000 or so clones, more than 70% of them present only once. This sample comprised PBMCs, obtained 255 days after intestinal transplant. These receptors originate from a human patient who received an intestinal transplant, so some T cells may come from the graft donor. Both conserved end residues are trimmed from each CDR3. A D gene is named only where the DNA matches it firmly.

TRBV6-1,TRBJ1-5,.,ASGRDGDSNQPQH
TRBV19,TRBJ2-3,TRBD2,ASSAPGLHTDTQY
TRBV2,TRBJ2-1,.,ASSERWEVDEQF
TRBV7-9,TRBJ2-1,TRBD1,ASSLAGLQGGFHNEQF
TRBV27,TRBJ2-5,TRBD2,ASSPPGLAGAKTQY
TRBV19,TRBJ1-1,TRBD1,ASSILTGQGNTEAF
TRBV15,TRBJ2-4,TRBD1,ATSRDLPGQGAKNIQY
TRBV5-1,TRBJ1-6,.,ASSLSGNSPLH
TRBV12-1,TRBJ2-7,.,ASSFARTGATYEQY
TRBV28,TRBJ1-5,.,ASSPSNQPQH
TRBV4-1,TRBJ2-2,TRBD1,ASSLGTGDTGELF
TRBV18,TRBJ1-1,TRBD1,ASSLKRQGETEAF
TRBV9,TRBJ1-2,TRBD1,ASSYTGGPRGYT
TRBV27,TRBJ2-1,TRBD1,ASRQDRGTYNEQF
TRBV15,TRBJ2-2,.,ATSREGAPTGELF
TRBV25-1,TRBJ2-3,.,ASSQGGGHSTDTQY
TRBV5-4,TRBJ2-5,TRBD1,ASSYSMTGGETQY
TRBV9,TRBJ1-6,TRBD1,ASSGLQGAIMAPLH
TRBV2,TRBJ1-2,TRBD1,ASRNGDRTNYGYT
TRBV27,TRBJ1-4,.,ASSFVPGNEKLF
TRBV28,TRBJ1-2,.,ASSPGLGLYGYT
TRBV6-6,TRBJ2-5,.,ASSQAGQQETQY
TRBV10-2,TRBJ2-7,.,ASSENWGAGEQY
TRBV28,TRBJ1-2,TRBD1,ATSNRGLGYT
TRBV14,TRBJ1-1,.,ASSHRDTEAF
TRBV2,TRBJ2-5,.,ASRYRGGETQY
TRBV28,TRBJ1-2,.,ASSSGRDGYT
TRBV27,TRBJ2-7,TRBD2,ASSLEAGGSEQY
TRBV7-2,TRBJ2-5,TRBD2,ASSSTSGTQETQY
TRBV5-1,TRBJ2-7,.,ASSLFPRLGRPSSYEQY
TRBV18,TRBJ1-4,.,ASSPRSAGVGEKLF
TRBV27,TRBJ1-4,.,ASSPLVLGGDEKLF
TRBV9,TRBJ1-5,.,ASGSYNQPQH